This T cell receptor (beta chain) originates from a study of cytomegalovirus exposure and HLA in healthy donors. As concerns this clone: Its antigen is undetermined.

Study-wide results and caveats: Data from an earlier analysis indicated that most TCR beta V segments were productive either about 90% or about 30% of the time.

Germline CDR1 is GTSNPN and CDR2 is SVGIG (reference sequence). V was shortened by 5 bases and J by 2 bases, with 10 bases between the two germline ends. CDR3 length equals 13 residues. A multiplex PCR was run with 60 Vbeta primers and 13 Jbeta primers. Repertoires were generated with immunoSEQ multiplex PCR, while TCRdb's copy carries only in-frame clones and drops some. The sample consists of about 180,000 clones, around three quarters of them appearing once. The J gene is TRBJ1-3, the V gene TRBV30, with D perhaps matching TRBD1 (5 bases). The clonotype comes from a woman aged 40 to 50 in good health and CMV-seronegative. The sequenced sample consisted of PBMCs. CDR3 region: CAWQGRAGNTIYF. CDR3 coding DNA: TGTGCCTGGCAGGGTCGAGCTGGAAACACCATATATTTT.